This T cell receptor (beta chain) came from a study of monozygotic twins with inflammatory bowel disease. The CDR3 is made up of 14 amino acids. The germline V gene has CDR1 DFQATT and CDR2 SNEGSKA (reference sequence). TCRalpha along with TCRbeta cDNA was subjected to two nested PCRs lasting around 15 and 10 cycles. After re-calling the 5' RACE reads, TCRdb lists one entry per CDR3 protein, DNA absent. This listing includes some 150,000 distinct CDR3 sequences. The study, taken as a whole, reports: Possibly reflecting limited power, no difference in repertoire similarity was found between concordant and discordant twins. Whereas healthy co-twins had higher TCRbeta diversity (inverse Simpson), IBD patients had lower diversity.

As concerns this clonotype: Its antigen is as yet unknown.

This TCR was sampled from a human donor with ulcerative colitis or Crohn's disease, or a healthy co-twin of an affected twin (not recorded which). Sequenced input: blood. V and J are TRBV20-1 and TRBJ1-1. The CDR3 is CSARDHGANTEAFF.